This TCR beta chain was captured in a study of T-cell memory formation after mild COVID-19. The wider study: TCR clusters were mostly donor specific. Study-wide results and caveats: For contracting clones, CD4+ ones sat mainly in CM and EM, CD8+ in EMRA. From day 15 to 85, contracting clones were balanced between CD4 and CD8, whereas later expanders leaned toward CD4+. The study detected some responding clones in pre-infection memory, suggesting cross-reactive memory joined.

In germline, CDR1 is LGHNA, CDR2 YSLEER. The V and J ends lost 4 bases and 6 bases, in that order; junction bases with no gene match: 8. There are 15 residues in the CDR3. This clonotype has only a few counts. Its specificity is unknown. From the 5' RACE reads, TCRdb called clonotypes with MiXCR, one entry per CDR3 protein. Here the sample spans roughly 350,000 distinct CDR3 sequences, about an eighth being singletons. Sequencing was done on a sample of PBMCs or a T cell subset sorted from them (not recorded which). The TCR sequence derives from a young man who had mild COVID-19 (a few samples of this study predate the infection). Cell type and time point are not known. The V and J genes are TRBV4-3 and TRBJ2-3, with TRBD2 matching 9 bases. The CDR3 reads CASSPSGDTGDTQYF. The CDR3 bases are TGCGCCAGCAGCCCTAGCGGGGATACGGGCGATACGCAGTATTTT.